This T cell receptor beta chain originates from a study of Ad26.COV2.S vaccination and SARS-CoV-2 variants. Broader study findings: Participants given vaccine showed non-spike TCR breadth similar to that of placebo recipients.

Treatment noted: roughly 19 received Ad26.COV2.S at low or high dose, single or two shots; about 5 received placebo; per-sample allocation not given. Material that was analyzed had been drawn on day 63 after the first vaccine or placebo injection. An adult aged 18-55 years in Boston served as the donor. About this clone: Antigen unknown.

Repertoires were generated with immunoSEQ multiplex PCR, while TCRdb's copy carries only in-frame clones and drops some. The table includes fewer than 500,000 clones, approximately 90% detected once. Unmatched junction bases numbered 11, after V lost 0 bases and J lost 0 bases. This CDR3 has 18 amino acids. Germline V gene data show CDR1 as MNHEY and CDR2 as SVGEGT. The starting material was peripheral blood, obtained in a trial of Ad26.COV2.S vaccine versus placebo. The sequence was collected from a person between 18 and 60 years old who received the Ad26.COV2.S COVID-19 vaccine or a placebo. This chain links TRBV6-2 or TRBV6-3 with TRBJ2-7, with 7 bases matching TRBD2. CDR3: CASSYSSLQAGDSYEQYF. CDR3 coding DNA: TGTGCCAGCAGTTACTCTTCTCTACAGGCGGGAGACTCCTACGAGCAGTACTTC.